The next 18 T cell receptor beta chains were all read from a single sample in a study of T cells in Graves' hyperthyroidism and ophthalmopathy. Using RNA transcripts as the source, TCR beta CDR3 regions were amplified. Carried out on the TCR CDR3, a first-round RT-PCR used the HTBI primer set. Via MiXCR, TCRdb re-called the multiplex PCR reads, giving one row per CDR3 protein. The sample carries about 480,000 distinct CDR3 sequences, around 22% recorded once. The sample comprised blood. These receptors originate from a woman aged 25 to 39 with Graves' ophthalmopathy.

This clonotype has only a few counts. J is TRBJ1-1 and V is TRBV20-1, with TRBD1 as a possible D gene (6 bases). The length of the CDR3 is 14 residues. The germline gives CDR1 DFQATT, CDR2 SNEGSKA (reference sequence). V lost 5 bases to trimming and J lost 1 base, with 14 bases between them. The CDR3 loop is CSADPAQGNTEAFF. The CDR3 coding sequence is TGCAGTGCTGACCCAGCACAGGGGAACACTGAAGCTTTCTTT.

Here the CDR3 reads CASIYGAGSQREWSGELFF. CDR3 nucleotides: TGTGCCAGCATCTATGGCGCAGGATCTCAGCGGGAGTGGTCCGGGGAGCTGTTTTTT. V gene TRBV27 combines with J gene TRBJ2-2; TRBD2 matches 8 bases. The CDR3 is 19 amino acids. The germline V gene encodes CDR1 MNHEY and CDR2 SMNVEV (reference sequence). Germline trimming cut 7 bases from V and 6 bases from J; bases unmatched to any gene: 22.

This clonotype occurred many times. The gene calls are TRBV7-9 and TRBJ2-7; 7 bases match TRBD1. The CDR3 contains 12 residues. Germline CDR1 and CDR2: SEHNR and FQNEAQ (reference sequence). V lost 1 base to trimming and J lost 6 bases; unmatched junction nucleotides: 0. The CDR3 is CASSLEGAEQYF. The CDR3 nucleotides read TGTGCCAGCAGCTTAGAGGGGGCCGAGCAGTACTTC.

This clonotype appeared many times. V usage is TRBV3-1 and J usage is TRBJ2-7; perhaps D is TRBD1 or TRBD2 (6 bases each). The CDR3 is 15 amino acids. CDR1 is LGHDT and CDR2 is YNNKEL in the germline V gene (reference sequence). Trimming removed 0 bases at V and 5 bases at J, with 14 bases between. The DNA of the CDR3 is TGTGCCAGCAGCCAAGATTGGGGGGCGCATCACGAGCAGTACTTC. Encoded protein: CASSQDWGAHHEQYF.

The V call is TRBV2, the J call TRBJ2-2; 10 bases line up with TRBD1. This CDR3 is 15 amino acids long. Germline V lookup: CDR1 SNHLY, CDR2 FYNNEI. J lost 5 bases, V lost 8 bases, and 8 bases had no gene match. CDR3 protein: CASSRTGGKTGELFF. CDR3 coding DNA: TGTGCCAGCTCTCGGACAGGGGGGAAGACCGGGGAGCTGTTTTTT.

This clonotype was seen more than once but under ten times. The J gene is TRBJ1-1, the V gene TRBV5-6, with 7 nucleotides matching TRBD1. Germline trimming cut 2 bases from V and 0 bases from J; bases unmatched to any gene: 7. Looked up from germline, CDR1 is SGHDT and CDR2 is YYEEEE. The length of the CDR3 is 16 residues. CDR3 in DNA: TGTGCCAGCAGCTTCGACAGGGCCCTCATGAACACTGAAGCTTTCTTT. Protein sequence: CASSFDRALMNTEAFF.

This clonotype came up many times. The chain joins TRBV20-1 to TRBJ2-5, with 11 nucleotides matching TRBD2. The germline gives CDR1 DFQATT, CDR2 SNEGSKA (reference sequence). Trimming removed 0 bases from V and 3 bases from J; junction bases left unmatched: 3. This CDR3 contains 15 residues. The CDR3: CSARDTSGGEETQYF. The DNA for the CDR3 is TGCAGTGCTAGAGATACTAGCGGGGGAGAAGAGACCCAGTACTTC.

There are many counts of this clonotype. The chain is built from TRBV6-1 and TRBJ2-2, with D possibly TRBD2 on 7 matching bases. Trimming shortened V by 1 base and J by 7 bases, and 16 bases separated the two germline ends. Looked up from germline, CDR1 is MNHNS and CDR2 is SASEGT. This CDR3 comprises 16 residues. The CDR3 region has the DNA TGTGCCAGCAGTGAAGGCGGCGGGGGCGCGATCGGGGAGCTGTTTTTT. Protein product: CASSEGGGGAIGELFF.

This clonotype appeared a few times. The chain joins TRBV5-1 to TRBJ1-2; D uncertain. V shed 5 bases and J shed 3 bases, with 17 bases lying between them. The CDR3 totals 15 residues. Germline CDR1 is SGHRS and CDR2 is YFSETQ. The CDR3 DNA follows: TGCGCCAGCAGGGAATCGGGGTACGGGGACTATGGCTACACCTTC. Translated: CASRESGYGDYGYTF.

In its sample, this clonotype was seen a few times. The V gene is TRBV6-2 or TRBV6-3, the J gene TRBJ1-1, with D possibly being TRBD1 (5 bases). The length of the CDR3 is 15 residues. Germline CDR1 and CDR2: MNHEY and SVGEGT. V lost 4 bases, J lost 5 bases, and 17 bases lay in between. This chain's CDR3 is CASSSMGGRSTEAFF. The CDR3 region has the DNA TGTGCCAGCAGTTCAATGGGGGGTAGATCTACTGAAGCTTTCTTT.

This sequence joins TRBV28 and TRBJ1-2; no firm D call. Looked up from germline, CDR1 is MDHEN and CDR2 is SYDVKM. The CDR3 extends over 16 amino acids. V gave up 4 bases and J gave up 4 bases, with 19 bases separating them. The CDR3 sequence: CASSSPKPGLPYGYTF. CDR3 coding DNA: TGTGCCAGCAGTTCGCCAAAACCGGGCCTGCCCTATGGCTACACCTTC.

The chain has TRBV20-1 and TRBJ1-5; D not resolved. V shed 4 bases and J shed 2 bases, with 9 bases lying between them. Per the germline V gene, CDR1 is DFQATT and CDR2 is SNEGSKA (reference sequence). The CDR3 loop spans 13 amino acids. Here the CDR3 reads CSAIRTGNQPQHF. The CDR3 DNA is TGCAGTGCTATCAGAACCGGCAATCAGCCCCAGCATTTT.

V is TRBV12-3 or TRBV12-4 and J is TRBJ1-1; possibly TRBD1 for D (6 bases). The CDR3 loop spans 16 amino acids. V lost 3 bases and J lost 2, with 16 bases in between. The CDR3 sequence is CASSFIPDSKNTEAFF. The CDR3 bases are TGTGCCAGCAGTTTTATCCCGGACAGTAAAAACACTGAAGCTTTCTTT.

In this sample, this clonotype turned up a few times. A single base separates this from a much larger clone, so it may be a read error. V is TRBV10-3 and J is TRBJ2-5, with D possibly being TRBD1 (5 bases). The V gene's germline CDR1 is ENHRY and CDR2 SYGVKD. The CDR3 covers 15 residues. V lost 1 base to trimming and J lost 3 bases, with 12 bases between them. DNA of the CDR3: TGTGCCATCAGTGAGTTAAGGAACAGGAAAGAGACCCAGTACTTC. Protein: CAISELRNRKETQYF.

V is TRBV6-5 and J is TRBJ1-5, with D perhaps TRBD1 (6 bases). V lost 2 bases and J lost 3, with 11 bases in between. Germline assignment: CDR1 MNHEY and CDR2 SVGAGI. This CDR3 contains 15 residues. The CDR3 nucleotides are TGTGCCAGCAGTTACGGAGGGGGGATCAATCAGCCCCAGCATTTT. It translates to CASSYGGGINQPQHF.

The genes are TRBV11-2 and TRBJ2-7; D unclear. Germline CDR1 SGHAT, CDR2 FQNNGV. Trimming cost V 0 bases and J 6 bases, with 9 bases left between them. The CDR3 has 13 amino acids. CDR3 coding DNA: TGTGCCAGCAGCTTAGAGTACAGCCGCGAGCAGTACTTC. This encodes CASSLEYSREQYF.

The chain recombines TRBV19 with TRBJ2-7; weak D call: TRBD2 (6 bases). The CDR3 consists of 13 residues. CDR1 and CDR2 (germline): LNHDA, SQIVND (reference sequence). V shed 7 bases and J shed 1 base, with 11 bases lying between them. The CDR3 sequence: CASTPSDSYEQYF. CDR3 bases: TGTGCCAGTACCCCTAGCGATTCCTACGAGCAGTACTTC.

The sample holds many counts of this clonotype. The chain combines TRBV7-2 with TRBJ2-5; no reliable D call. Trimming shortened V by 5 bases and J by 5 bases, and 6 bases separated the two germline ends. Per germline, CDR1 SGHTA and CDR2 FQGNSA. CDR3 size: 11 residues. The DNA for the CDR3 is TGTGCCAGCAGCGTCATGGAGACCCAGTACTTC. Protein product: CASSVMETQYF.